The entry below describes one T cell receptor beta chain. The CDR3 is 15 amino acids. Trimming removed 3 bases from V and 1 base from J, with 11 bases in between. Germline CDR1 reads SEHNR; CDR2 reads FQNEAQ (reference sequence). This entry belongs to a study of T-cell reconstitution after alpha-beta-depleted transplantation in children. Unique molecular identifiers were built into the TCRbeta library. MiXCR, run by TCRdb on the PCR reads, gives a single entry per CDR3 protein. The sample contains fewer than 450,000 distinct CDR3 sequences, roughly 16% of which appear only once. J is TRBJ2-3 and V is TRBV7-9, with D perhaps TRBD2 (6 bases). Sequencing was performed on PBMCs, mostly from graft donor cells, taken 360 days after TCRalphabeta/CD19-depleted stem cell transplant. The clonotype comes from a male patient aged 2-15 years who had a stem cell transplant for acute lymphoblastic leukemia, so the T cells may come from the graft donor. CDR3 amino acids: CASSFSGDGTDTQYF. CDR3 nucleotide sequence: TGTGCCAGCAGCTTTAGCGGAGACGGCACAGATACGCAGTATTTT.